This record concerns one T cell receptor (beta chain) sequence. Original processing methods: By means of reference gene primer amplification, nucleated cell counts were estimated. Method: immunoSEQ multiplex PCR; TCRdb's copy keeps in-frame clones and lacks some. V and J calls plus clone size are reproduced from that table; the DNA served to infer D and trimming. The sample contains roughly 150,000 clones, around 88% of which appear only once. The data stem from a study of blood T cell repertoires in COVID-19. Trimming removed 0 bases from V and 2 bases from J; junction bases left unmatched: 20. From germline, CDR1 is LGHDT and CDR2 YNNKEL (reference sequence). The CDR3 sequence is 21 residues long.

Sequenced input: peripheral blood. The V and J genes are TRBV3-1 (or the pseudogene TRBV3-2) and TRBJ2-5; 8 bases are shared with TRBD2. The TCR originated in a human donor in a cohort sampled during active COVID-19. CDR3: CASSQDWRVGSELAAQETQYF. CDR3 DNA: TGTGCCAGCAGCCAAGATTGGCGAGTGGGTTCGGAACTAGCGGCACAAGAGACCCAGTACTTC.